The clone carrying this T cell receptor (beta chain) has more than one count but fewer than ten. MiXCR was run by TCRdb on the 5' RACE reads, yielding one entry per CDR3 protein. The sample holds approximately 1.8 million distinct CDR3 sequences; under 35% are singletons and the top ten take 0.25% to 0.3%. This CDR3 has 15 residues. Trimming removed 0 bases from V and 0 bases from J, with 9 bases in between. CDR1 and CDR2 (germline): LGHDT, YNNKEL (reference sequence). This sample was taken from a study of identical twins. The clonotype comes from a newborn girl in good health. This chain connects TRBV3-1 to TRBJ2-7; D unclear. The sample consisted of cord blood. The DNA for the CDR3 is TGTGCCAGCAGCCAAGATCTCAGGTTCTCCTACGAGCAGTACTTC. Its translation: CASSQDLRFSYEQYF.